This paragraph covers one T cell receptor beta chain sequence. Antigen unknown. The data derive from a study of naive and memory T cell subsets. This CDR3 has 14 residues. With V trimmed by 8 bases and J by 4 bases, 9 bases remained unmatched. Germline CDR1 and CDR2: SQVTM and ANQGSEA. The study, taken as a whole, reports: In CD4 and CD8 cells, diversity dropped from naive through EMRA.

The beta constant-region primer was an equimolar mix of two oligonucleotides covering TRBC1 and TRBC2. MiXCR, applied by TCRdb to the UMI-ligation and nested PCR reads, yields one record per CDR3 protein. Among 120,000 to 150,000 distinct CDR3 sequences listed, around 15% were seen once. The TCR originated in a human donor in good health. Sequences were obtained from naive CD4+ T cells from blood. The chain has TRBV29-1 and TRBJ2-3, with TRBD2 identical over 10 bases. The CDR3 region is CSTSGRVGADTQYF. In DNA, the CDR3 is TGCAGCACCAGCGGGAGGGTGGGTGCAGATACGCAGTATTTT.